Listed below are T cell receptor beta chains from one sample, sequenced in a study of T cells in Graves' hyperthyroidism and ophthalmopathy. From the multiplex PCR reads, TCRdb called clonotypes with MiXCR, one entry per CDR3 protein. The table shows a few hundred thousand distinct CDR3 sequences, with about 15% occurring only once. Sequenced material: blood. Receptors originate from a woman in her twenties or thirties with Graves' hyperthyroidism. Each CDR3 is given without its conserved first and last residue. The D gene is left open where the match is weak.

>TRBJ2-5|TRBV20-1|.
SASEGAETQY
>TRBJ1-1|TRBV7-2|TRBD1
ASSLYRGMNTEAF
>TRBJ2-5|TRBV20-1|.
SAAGQETQY
>TRBJ2-5|TRBV7-6|TRBD2
ASSSSGLAGKETQY
>TRBJ2-3|TRBV9|.
ASSVVGSTDTQY
>TRBJ1-2|TRBV11-2|.
ASSLEGGPYGYT
>TRBJ2-3|TRBV7-9|.
ASSPDSGGDTQY
>TRBJ2-3|TRBV7-9|.
ASWGGRDTQY
>TRBJ1-2|TRBV4-3|TRBD1
ASSQDTGVYGYT
>TRBJ2-7|TRBV9|.
ASSVEGRRTYEQY
>TRBJ1-3|TRBV6-1|.
ASRGSRVGNTIY
>TRBJ2-1|TRBV7-8|TRBD1
ASSDRDRHYNEQF
>TRBJ1-4|TRBV7-2|.
ASSLTRQDTFGKLF
>TRBJ2-7|TRBV6-1|TRBD2
ASSETSGLSYEQY
>TRBJ1-1|TRBV10-3|.
AITSGENTEAF
>TRBJ2-5|TRBV10-3|TRBD2
AISEAGAHQETQY
>TRBJ2-1|TRBV19|TRBD2
ASGGGGRAGEQF
>TRBJ1-2|TRBV4-1|TRBD1
ASSQVVGSGGFIYGYT
>TRBJ2-7|TRBV11-2|.
ASSFGHYEQY
>TRBJ2-3|TRBV7-2|TRBD2
ASSLGLAALVTDTQY
>TRBJ2-4|TRBV6-2/TRBV6-3|.
ASSYSSAAKNIQY
>TRBJ2-1|TRBV14|.
AIRVPRPHEQF
>TRBJ2-7|TRBV11-2|TRBD2
ASSLGLTTSGTPDEQY
>TRBJ1-6|TRBV20-1|.
SAGDLYNSPLH
>TRBJ2-7|TRBV11-2|.
ASSLGFYEQY
>TRBJ2-2|TRBV15|.
ATSRGGENTGELF
>TRBJ1-1|TRBV7-2|.
ASSLAAGSGTEAF
>TRBJ2-1|TRBV5-4|.
ASSFKYNEQF
>TRBJ2-5|TRBV9|TRBD2
ASSISGGGETQY
>TRBJ1-6|TRBV11-2|TRBD1
ASSLGDRVNSPLH
>TRBJ1-5|TRBV10-3|TRBD1
AISDTGGQPQH
>TRBJ1-1|TRBV30|TRBD1
AWRTPLVGAVGTGGVAF
>TRBJ2-1|TRBV7-2|.
ASSFPGLIYNEQF
>TRBJ2-2|TRBV9|TRBD2
ASSVGLAGGTGELF
>TRBJ1-1|TRBV10-2|TRBD1
ASNPQGAGTEAF
>TRBJ2-3|TRBV5-1|.
ASSPQGGGDTDTQY
>TRBJ2-1|TRBV5-6|TRBD2
ASRLAGETYNEQF
>TRBJ1-2|TRBV6-5|TRBD1
ASSYSQGRYYGYT
>TRBJ2-6|TRBV5-1|TRBD1
ASSDRDRAGANVLT
>TRBJ2-3|TRBV18|.
ASSPGGPHTDTQY
>TRBJ2-2|TRBV4-2|TRBD2
ASSQSRLSTSVSTGELF
>TRBJ2-1|TRBV12-3/TRBV12-4|TRBD1
ASSQRGTGFYNEQF
>TRBJ2-5|TRBV6-1|TRBD2
ATGTRRGGARETQY
>TRBJ1-1|TRBV7-9|.
ASSLAAAVNTEAF
>TRBJ2-3|TRBV12-3/TRBV12-4|.
ASRGREDTQY